The 3 T cell receptor beta chains reported below all come from one sample, sequenced in a study of blood T cell repertoires in COVID-19. Libraries were prepared by immunoSEQ multiplex PCR; TCRdb keeps only in-frame clonotypes and omits some of them. The sample lists some 160,000 clones; 84% were seen once. The sample was peripheral blood. Receptors were obtained from an elderly woman with COVID-19, enrolled during active disease.

This clone appeared a few times. This chain links TRBV28 with TRBJ2-7, with 8 bases aligning to TRBD2. Unmatched junction bases numbered 1, after V lost 10 bases and J lost 2 bases. The germline V gene has CDR1 MDHEN and CDR2 SYDVKM. There are 11 residues in the CDR3. The DNA for the CDR3 is TGTGCCACGACTAGCGCCTACGAGCAGTACTTC. Its protein is CATTSAYEQYF.

The chain employs TRBV4-3 and TRBJ2-2; TRBD1 aligns across 9 bases. Looked up from germline, CDR1 is LGHNA and CDR2 is YSLEER. Germline trimming cut 1 base from V and 5 bases from J; bases unmatched to any gene: 5. This CDR3 comprises 16 residues. The CDR3 DNA reads as TGCGCCAGCAGCCAAGCACAGGGGGCGAGGACCGGGGAGCTGTTTTTT. Encoded protein: CASSQAQGARTGELFF.

The table lists this clone with a few counts. The genes are TRBV10-2 and TRBJ2-1; D is ambiguous. The germline V and J ends were trimmed by 6 bases and 7 bases, with 10 bases remaining between them. The CDR3 is made up of 12 amino acids. Germline V lookup: CDR1 WSHSY, CDR2 SAAADI. The CDR3 loop is CASRSPGNEQFF. CDR3 coding DNA: TGCGCCAGCAGAAGCCCGGGTAATGAGCAGTTCTTC.